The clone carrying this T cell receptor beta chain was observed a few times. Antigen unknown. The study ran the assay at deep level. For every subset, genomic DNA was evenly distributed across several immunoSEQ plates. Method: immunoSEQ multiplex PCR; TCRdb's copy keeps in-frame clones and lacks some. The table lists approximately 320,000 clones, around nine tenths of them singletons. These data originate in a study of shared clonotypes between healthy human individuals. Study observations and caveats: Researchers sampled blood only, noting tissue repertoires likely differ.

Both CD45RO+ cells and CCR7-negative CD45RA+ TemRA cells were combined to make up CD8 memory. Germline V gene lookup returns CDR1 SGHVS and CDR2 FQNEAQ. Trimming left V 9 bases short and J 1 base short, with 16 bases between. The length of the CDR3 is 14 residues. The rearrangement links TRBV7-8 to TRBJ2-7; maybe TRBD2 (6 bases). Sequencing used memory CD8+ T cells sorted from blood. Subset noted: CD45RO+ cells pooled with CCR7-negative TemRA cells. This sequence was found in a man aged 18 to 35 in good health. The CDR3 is CASLRTGVSYEQYF. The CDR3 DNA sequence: TGTGCCAGTCTAAGGACGGGGGTTTCCTACGAGCAGTACTTC.